These 10 T cell receptor beta chains came from one sample sequenced in a study of T cell changes during pregnancy in multiple sclerosis. Sequenced by immunoSEQ multiplex PCR; TCRdb stores in-frame clones only, minus some. Here the sample spans around 78,000 clones, roughly 93% being singletons. The sequencing used peripheral blood, collected in the second trimester of pregnancy. The source of these receptors is a female donor with multiple sclerosis, enrolled in a pregnancy study.

The genes are TRBV7-2 and TRBJ1-5; 10 positions match TRBD1. CDR3 length equals 17 residues. Unmatched junction bases numbered 12, after V lost 5 bases and J lost 5 bases. In germline, CDR1 is SGHTA, CDR2 FQGNSA. The DNA for the CDR3 is TGTGCCAGCAGCCTAATTCGGGGGACAGGGGTCGATCAGCCCCAGCATTTT. Protein sequence: CASSLIRGTGVDQPQHF. Full variable domain (rest looked up from reference TRBV7-2 and TRBJ1-5): GAGVSQSPSNKVTEKGKDVELRCDPISGHTALYWYRQSLGQGLEFLIYFQGNSAPDKSGLPSDRFSAERTGGSVSTLTIQRTQQEDSAVYLCASSLIRGTGVDQPQHFGDGTRLSIL.

V gene TRBV9 combines with J gene TRBJ2-1, with TRBD2 matching over 8 bases. CDR3 length equals 17 residues. V shed 3 bases, J shed 7 bases, and the junction held 15 bases outside the gene matches. CDR1 and CDR2 (germline): SGDLS, YYNGEE. The CDR3 DNA sequence: TGTGCCAGCAGCGCCGAAGTGGGGACTAGTGTCTCGAATGAGCAGTTCTTC. It is translated as CASSAEVGTSVSNEQFF.

The chain joins TRBV6-1 to TRBJ1-1; 7 bases fit TRBD1. Germline CDR1 and CDR2: MNHNS and SASEGT. CDR3 size: 14 residues. V dropped 2 bases and J dropped 4; count of bases not matched to a gene: 4. The CDR3 sequence: CASSEQGVGTEAFF. CDR3 nucleotides: TGTGCCAGCAGTGAACAGGGGGTCGGCACTGAAGCTTTCTTT.

The V call is TRBV14, the J call TRBJ1-1; D call uncertain. Germline loops: CDR1 SGHDN, CDR2 FVKESK. The V end lost 4 bases, the J end lost 1 base, and 13 bases lay between the germline ends. The CDR3 covers 15 residues. CDR3: CASSPFDSANTEAFF. The CDR3 DNA sequence: TGTGCCAGCAGCCCGTTCGACTCTGCGAACACTGAAGCTTTCTTT.

The chain joins TRBV6-5 to TRBJ2-7; 10 nucleotides line up with TRBD2. CDR1 MNHEY and CDR2 SVGAGI come from the germline V gene. The J segment lost 0 bases and the V segment lost 8 bases, leaving 4 bases of the junction unmatched. The CDR3 has 14 residues. CDR3 nucleotides: TGTGCCAGCGGAGCGGGGGGGTACTCCTACGAGCAGTACTTC. As protein: CASGAGGYSYEQYF.

This sequence joins TRBV5-1 and TRBJ1-6; TRBD1 is a possible D gene (5 bases). CDR1 is SGHRS and CDR2 is YFSETQ in the germline V gene. V was cut by 0 bases and J by 8 bases, with 6 bases left in between. This CDR3 region has 13 residues. CDR3 sequence: CASSLAGYSPLHF. The DNA of the CDR3 is TGCGCCAGCAGCTTGGCAGGGTATTCACCCCTCCACTTT.

The genes are TRBV5-1 and TRBJ2-2; D is perhaps TRBD2 (5 bases). Germline V gene data show CDR1 as SGHRS and CDR2 as YFSETQ. V lost 0 bases and J 5 bases, leaving 11 bases between the germline ends. CDR3 length equals 15 residues. The CDR3 coding sequence is TGCGCCAGCAGCTTGGGAGGAGAGGGTACCGGGGAGCTGTTTTTT. This codes for CASSLGGEGTGELFF.

The V and J genes are TRBV7-9 and TRBJ1-1; 10 positions match TRBD1. The V gene's germline CDR1 is SEHNR and CDR2 FQNEAQ (reference sequence). With 5 bases clipped from V and 3 bases from J, the junction kept 9 bases outside the gene matches. The CDR3 consists of 16 residues. The CDR3 loop is CASSPKKTGGHTEAFF. The DNA for the CDR3 is TGTGCCAGCAGCCCTAAAAAGACAGGGGGCCACACTGAAGCTTTCTTT.

The CDR3 nucleotides are TGTGCCAGCAGCGACGACCGGGACAGGGGGAATGAGCAGTTCTTC. This encodes CASSDDRDRGNEQFF. The gene calls are TRBV11-3 and TRBJ2-1, with 11 bases identical to TRBD1. The germline V gene encodes CDR1 SGHNT and CDR2 YENEEA. J lost 7 bases, V lost 5 bases, and 7 bases had no gene match. The CDR3 is 15 residues long.

The chain is built from TRBV4-1 and TRBJ2-1; no definite D call. Germline V gene data show CDR1 as MGHRA and CDR2 as YSYEKL. Trimming shortened V by 4 bases and J by 0 bases, and 7 bases separated the two germline ends. This CDR3 has 14 residues. The CDR3 DNA is TGCGCCAGCAGCCGCAGTATCTCCTACAATGAGCAGTTCTTC. Its protein is CASSRSISYNEQFF.